The 22 T cell receptor beta chains reported below all come from one sample, sequenced in a study of radiation and T cells in renal cell carcinoma. Data came from immunoSEQ multiplex PCR; TCRdb stores just in-frame clones and leaves some out. The sample lists over 60,000 clones; over 65% were seen once. As for time point: blood 4 weeks post-SBRT, at nephrectomy. The treatment denotes: 15 Gy SBRT to primary tumor, nephrectomy 4 weeks later. The sample was blood, taken from a patient whose treatment included radiotherapy and nephrectomy. The receptors here all came from a woman in her sixties or seventies with renal cell carcinoma.

The V gene is TRBV19, the J gene TRBJ2-7; D unresolved. The CDR3 consists of 15 residues. V was trimmed by 1 base and J by 0 bases, leaving 10 bases between them. The germline V gene has CDR1 LNHDA and CDR2 SQIVND (reference sequence). CDR3 nucleotides: TGTGCCAGTAGTATAGCGGGTCGAAGCTCCTACGAGCAGTACTTC. Amino acids: CASSIAGRSSYEQYF.

This chain connects TRBV19 to TRBJ1-1; D might be TRBD1 (5 bases). V lost 5 bases, J lost 3 bases, and 10 bases lay in between. The germline CDR1 and CDR2 sequences are LNHDA and SQIVND (reference sequence). The CDR3 runs to 13 residues. The CDR3 bases are TGTGCCAGTAGTCCCAGGGTGGACACTGAAGCTTTCTTT. It encodes CASSPRVDTEAFF. The entire variable domain, with the rest obtained from reference TRBV19 and TRBJ1-1, is as follows: DGGITQSPKYLFRKEGQNVTLSCEQNLNHDAMYWYRQDPGQGLRLIYYSQIVNDFQKGDIAEGYSVSREKKESFPLTVTSAQKNPTAFYLCASSPRVDTEAFFGQGTRLTVV.

The chain links TRBV5-6 to TRBJ1-2; a possible D gene is TRBD1 (6 bases). Germline V gives CDR1 SGHDT, CDR2 YYEEEE. The CDR3 has 12 amino acids. Trimming removed 4 bases at V and 14 bases at J, with 18 bases between. The CDR3 DNA is TGTGCCAGCAGCCTCCCCGCGGACAGACGGACCTTC. This sequence encodes CASSLPADRRTF.

The chain links TRBV7-9 to TRBJ2-5, with 7 bases matching TRBD1. The germline gives CDR1 SEHNR, CDR2 FQNEAQ (reference sequence). CDR3 size: 13 residues. V dropped 6 bases and J dropped 4; count of bases not matched to a gene: 5. The CDR3: CASSPQGVETQYF. The CDR3 DNA follows: TGTGCCAGCAGTCCTCAGGGGGTAGAGACCCAGTACTTC.

The V and J genes are TRBV4-2 and TRBJ2-3; D not certain. Trimming removed 0 bases at V and 10 bases at J, with 11 bases between. CDR3 length: 13 residues. From germline, CDR1 is LGHNA and CDR2 YNFKEQ. CDR3 region: CASSQDQPPAQYF. Here the CDR3 DNA reads TGTGCCAGCAGCCAAGATCAACCGCCCGCGCAGTATTTT.

The chain employs TRBV25-1 and TRBJ2-5, with D hard to call. The CDR3 totals 13 residues. Trimming pared 4 bases from V and 4 bases from J, leaving 10 bases between. The germline V gene has CDR1 MGHDK and CDR2 SYGVNS. In DNA form, the CDR3 reads TGTGCCAGCAGTGCAGCTGCGGTAGAGACCCAGTACTTC. Its protein is CASSAAAVETQYF.

CDR3 region: CASSQTSGSTDTQYF. Written as DNA, the CDR3 is TGCGCCAGCAGCCAAACTAGCGGGAGCACAGATACGCAGTATTTT. The V and J genes are TRBV4-3 and TRBJ2-3; 9 positions agree with TRBD2. The germline gives CDR1 LGHNA, CDR2 YSLEER. V gave up 2 bases and J gave up 0 bases; unmatched junction bases: 0. This CDR3 has 15 amino acids.

The chain employs TRBV6-5 and TRBJ2-7; 10 bases match TRBD1. V lost 4 bases, J lost 7 bases, and 10 bases stayed unmatched. Germline V gene lookup returns CDR1 MNHEY and CDR2 SVGAGI. This CDR3 has 15 residues. The CDR3 here is CASSSLRQGAWEQYF. For the CDR3, the DNA is TGTGCCAGCAGTTCCCTTAGACAGGGGGCCTGGGAGCAGTACTTC.

This chain links TRBV9 with TRBJ2-7, with TRBD1 as a possible D gene (6 bases). The CDR3 has 14 amino acids. In germline, CDR1 is SGDLS, CDR2 YYNGEE. Trimming left V 3 bases short and J 7 bases short, with 17 bases between. The chain's CDR3 is CASSAGTRFGEQYF. The CDR3 DNA reads as TGTGCCAGCAGCGCCGGGACACGATTTGGAGAGCAGTACTTC.

This chain links TRBV7-2 with TRBJ1-4, with D unclear. The CDR3 totals 14 residues. Germline-derived CDR1 and CDR2 are SGHTA and FQGNSA. Trimming pared 0 bases from V and 7 bases from J, leaving 9 bases between. In nucleotides, the CDR3 is TGTGCCAGCAGCTTAGCAGGGTTGGGTGAAAAACTGTTTTTT. This encodes CASSLAGLGEKLFF.

The rearrangement links TRBV2 to TRBJ2-5; 8 nucleotides agree with TRBD2. There are 15 residues in the CDR3. With V trimmed by 3 bases and J by 4 bases, 7 bases remained unmatched. Germline V gives CDR1 SNHLY, CDR2 FYNNEI. CDR3 loop: CASSDGGAIGETQYF. The CDR3 nucleotides are TGTGCCAGCAGTGACGGGGGGGCCATCGGAGAGACCCAGTACTTC.

The rearrangement uses TRBV10-3 and TRBJ1-1, with 7 bases lining up with TRBD1. Germline values: CDR1 ENHRY, CDR2 SYGVKD. The CDR3 has 12 amino acids. Unmatched junction bases numbered 3, after V lost 6 bases and J lost 5 bases. CDR3 in DNA: TGTGCCATCAGAACAGGGGAAACTGAAGCTTTCTTT. It yields the protein CAIRTGETEAFF.

V gene TRBV5-1 combines with J gene TRBJ2-2; no reliable D call. V lost 1 base, J lost 2 bases, and 9 bases lay in between. The CDR3 contains 15 residues. Germline V gene lookup returns CDR1 SGHRS and CDR2 YFSETQ. The CDR3 DNA reads TGCGCCAGCAGCTTGTTCAATCTAAACACCGGGGAGCTGTTTTTT. It codes for CASSLFNLNTGELFF.

V and J are TRBV4-1 and TRBJ1-5; the D is unclear. The CDR3 sequence is 17 residues long. CDR1 is MGHRA, CDR2 YSYEKL, per germline. The ends were cut back, 4 bases at V and 0 bases at J, with 16 bases in the middle. CDR3 loop: CASSPHDRVYSNQPQHF. DNA for the CDR3: TGCGCCAGCAGCCCCCATGATCGAGTTTATAGCAATCAGCCCCAGCATTTT.

J is TRBJ2-2 and V is TRBV19; no clear D gene. CDR1 and CDR2 from the germline V gene are LNHDA and SQIVND (reference sequence). The CDR3 totals 13 residues. Trimming shortened V by 7 bases and J by 2 bases, and 8 bases separated the two germline ends. CDR3 in DNA: TGTGCCAGTAAGCTAATAAACACCGGGGAGCTGTTTTTT. Translating it yields CASKLINTGELFF.

V gene TRBV7-8 combines with J gene TRBJ1-2, with D hard to call. The CDR3 is made up of 14 amino acids. Deletions cut 0 bases from V and 4 bases from J, with 9 bases between. CDR1 and CDR2 (germline): SGHVS, FQNEAQ. The CDR3 nucleotides read TGTGCCAGCAGCTTAGCAATGGCAGCCTATGGCTACACCTTC. This gives the protein CASSLAMAAYGYTF.

This chain links TRBV28 with TRBJ1-3, with no clear D. V lost 2 bases and J 3 bases, leaving 14 bases between the germline ends. Germline values: CDR1 MDHEN, CDR2 SYDVKM. The CDR3 totals 16 residues. In nucleotides, the CDR3 is TGTGCCAGCAGTTTAACTACTGGGGTGTTTGGAAACACCATATATTTT. It specifies CASSLTTGVFGNTIYF.

The chain recombines TRBV9 with TRBJ1-2; no clear D. Trimming took 0 bases from V and 8 from J, leaving 14 bases between them. The CDR3 extends over 14 amino acids. Germline V lookup: CDR1 SGDLS, CDR2 YYNGEE. The CDR3 DNA reads as TGTGCCAGCAGCGTAGGTCGGACGGTGGGGGGCTACACCTTC. Translation gives CASSVGRTVGGYTF.

The rearrangement links TRBV7-3 to TRBJ2-7; D ambiguous. From germline, CDR1 is SGHTA and CDR2 FQGTGA. This CDR3 has 13 residues. With 5 bases removed from V and 5 bases from J, the gap between germline ends came to 13 bases. This CDR3 reads CASSPVPPNEQYF. The CDR3 DNA reads as TGTGCCAGCAGCCCCGTTCCACCCAACGAGCAGTACTTC. Together with reference TRBV7-3 and TRBJ2-7, the CDR3 gives the full variable domain: GAGVSQTPSNKVTEKGKYVELRCDPISGHTALYWYRQSLGQGPEFLIYFQGTGAADDSGLPNDRFFAVRPEGSVSTLKIQRTERGDSAVYLCASSPVPPNEQYFGPGTRLTVT.

Only one count was recorded for this clone. The chain combines TRBV9 with TRBJ1-6; 8 bases are shared with TRBD1. Germline V gene lookup returns CDR1 SGDLS and CDR2 YYNGEE. Trimming removed 4 bases from V and 8 bases from J; junction bases left unmatched: 11. The CDR3 has 16 residues. Written as DNA, the CDR3 is TGTGCCAGCAGCCAACGACAGGGGTTGGGGGATTCACCCCTCCACTTT. As protein: CASSQRQGLGDSPLHF. The full variable domain, in which reference TRBV9 and TRBJ1-6 provide the parts outside the CDR3, is DSGVTQTPKHLITATGQRVTLRCSPRSGDLSVYWYQQSLDQGLQFLIQYYNGEERAKGNILERFSAQQFPDLHSELNLSSLELGDSALYFCASSQRQGLGDSPLHFGNGTRLTVT.

The chain carries TRBV30 and TRBJ2-7, with no clear D. V shed 5 bases and J shed 2 bases, with 7 bases lying between them. Germline loops: CDR1 GTSNPN, CDR2 SVGIG (reference sequence). The CDR3 covers 11 residues. CDR3 coding DNA: TGTGCCTGGGACACCGCCTACGAGCAGTACTTC. Protein: CAWDTAYEQYF.

The chain uses TRBV19 and TRBJ1-1, with D perhaps TRBD1 (5 bases). V lost 3 bases and J lost 3, with 11 bases in between. The germline V gene encodes CDR1 LNHDA and CDR2 SQIVND (reference sequence). CDR3 size: 14 residues. The chain's CDR3 is CASSISLGDTEAFF. The DNA for the CDR3 is TGTGCCAGTAGTATTTCCCTGGGGGACACTGAAGCTTTCTTT.